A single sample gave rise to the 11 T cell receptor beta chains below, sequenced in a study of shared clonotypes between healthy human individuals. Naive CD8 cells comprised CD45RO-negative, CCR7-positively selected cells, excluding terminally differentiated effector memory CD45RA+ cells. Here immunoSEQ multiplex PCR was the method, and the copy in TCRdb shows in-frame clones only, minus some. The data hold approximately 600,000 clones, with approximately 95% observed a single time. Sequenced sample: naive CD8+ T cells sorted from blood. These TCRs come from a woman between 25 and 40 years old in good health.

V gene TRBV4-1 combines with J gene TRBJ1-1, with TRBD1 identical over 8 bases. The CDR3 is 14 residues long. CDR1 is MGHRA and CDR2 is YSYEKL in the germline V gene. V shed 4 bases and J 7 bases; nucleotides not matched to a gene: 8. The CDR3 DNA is TGCGCCAGCAGCCCACGAGGGACAGGCAATGAAGCTTTCTTT. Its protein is CASSPRGTGNEAFF.

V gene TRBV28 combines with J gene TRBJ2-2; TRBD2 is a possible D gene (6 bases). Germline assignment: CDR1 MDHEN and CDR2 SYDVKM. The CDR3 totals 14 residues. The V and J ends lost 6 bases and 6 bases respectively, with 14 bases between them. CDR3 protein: CASSFVAGPGELFF. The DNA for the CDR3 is TGTGCCAGCAGCTTTGTGGCGGGGCCCGGGGAGCTGTTTTTT.

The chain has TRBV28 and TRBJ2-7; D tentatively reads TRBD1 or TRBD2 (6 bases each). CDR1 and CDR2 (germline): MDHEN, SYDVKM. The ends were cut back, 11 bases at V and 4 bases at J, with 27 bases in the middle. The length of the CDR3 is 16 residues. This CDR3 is CASAGAIREAVYEQYF. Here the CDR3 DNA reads TGTGCCTCAGCAGGGGCCATAAGGGAGGCTGTTTACGAGCAGTACTTC.

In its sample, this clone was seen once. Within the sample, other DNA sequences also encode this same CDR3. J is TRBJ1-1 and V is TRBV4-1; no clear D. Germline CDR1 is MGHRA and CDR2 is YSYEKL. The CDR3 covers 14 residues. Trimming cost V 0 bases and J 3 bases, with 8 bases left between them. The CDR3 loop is CASSQDGGYTEAFF. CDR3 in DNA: TGCGCCAGCAGCCAAGATGGCGGTTACACTGAAGCTTTCTTT.

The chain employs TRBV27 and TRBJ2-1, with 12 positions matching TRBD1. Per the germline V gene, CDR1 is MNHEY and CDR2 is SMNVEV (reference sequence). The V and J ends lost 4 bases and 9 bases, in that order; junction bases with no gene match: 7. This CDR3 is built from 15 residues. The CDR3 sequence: CASSSGTGGKGEQFF. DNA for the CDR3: TGTGCCAGCAGTTCCGGGACAGGGGGCAAGGGTGAGCAGTTCTTC.

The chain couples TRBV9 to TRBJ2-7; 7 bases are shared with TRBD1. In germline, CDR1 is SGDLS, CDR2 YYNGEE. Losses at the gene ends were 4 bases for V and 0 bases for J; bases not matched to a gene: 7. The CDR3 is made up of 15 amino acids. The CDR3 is CASSPIRDSSYEQYF. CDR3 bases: TGTGCCAGCAGCCCGATCCGGGACAGCTCCTACGAGCAGTACTTC.

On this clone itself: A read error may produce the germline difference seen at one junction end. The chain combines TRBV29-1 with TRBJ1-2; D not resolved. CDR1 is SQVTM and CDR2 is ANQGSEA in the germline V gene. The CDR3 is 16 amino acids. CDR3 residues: CTDREGSADGPYGYTF. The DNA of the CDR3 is TGTACCGACCGGGAAGGGAGTGCGGATGGGCCATATGGCTACACCTTC. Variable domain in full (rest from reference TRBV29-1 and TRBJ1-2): SAVISQKPSRDICQRGTSLTIQCQVDSQVTMMFWYRQQPGQSLTLIATANQGSEATYESGFVIDKFPISRPNLTFSTLTVSNMSPEDSSIYLCTDREGSADGPYGYTFGSGTRLTVV.

CDR3 region: CASSQEQGYGYEQYF. Here the CDR3 DNA reads TGCGCCAGCAGCCAAGAGCAAGGGTATGGCTACGAGCAGTACTTC. V usage is TRBV4-1 and J usage is TRBJ2-7; D ambiguous. CDR1 and CDR2 (germline): MGHRA, YSYEKL. V was cut by 0 bases and J by 3 bases, with 12 bases left in between. The CDR3 length is 15 residues.

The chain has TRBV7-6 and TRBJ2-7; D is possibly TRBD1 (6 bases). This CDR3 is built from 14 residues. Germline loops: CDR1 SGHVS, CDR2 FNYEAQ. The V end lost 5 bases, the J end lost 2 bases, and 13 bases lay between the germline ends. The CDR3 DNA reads TGTGCCAGCAGCCCCCCGACAGGTCCCTACGAGCAGTACTTC. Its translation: CASSPPTGPYEQYF.

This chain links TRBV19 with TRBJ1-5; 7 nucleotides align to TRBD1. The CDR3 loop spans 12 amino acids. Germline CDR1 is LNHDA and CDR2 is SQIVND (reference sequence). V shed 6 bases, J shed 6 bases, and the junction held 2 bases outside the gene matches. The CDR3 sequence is CASRPGGQPQHF. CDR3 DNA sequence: TGTGCCAGTAGGCCAGGGGGTCAGCCCCAGCATTTT. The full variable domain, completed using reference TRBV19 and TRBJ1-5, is DGGITQSPKYLFRKEGQNVTLSCEQNLNHDAMYWYRQDPGQGLRLIYYSQIVNDFQKGDIAEGYSVSREKKESFPLTVTSAQKNPTAFYLCASRPGGQPQHFGDGTRLSIL.

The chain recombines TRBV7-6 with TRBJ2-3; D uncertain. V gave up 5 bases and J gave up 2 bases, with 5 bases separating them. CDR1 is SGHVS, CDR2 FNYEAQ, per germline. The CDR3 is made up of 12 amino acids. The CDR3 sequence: CASSPITDTQYF. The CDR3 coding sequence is TGTGCCAGCAGCCCCATCACAGATACGCAGTATTTT.